This T cell receptor (beta chain) was sequenced during a study of blood T cell repertoires in COVID-19. Turning to the study itself: Samples taken during acute and convalescent COVID-19 were collected in the United States, Italy and Spain. Sample material is recorded as cDNA or gDNA derived from T cells, B-cell-depleted T cells, or PBMCs.

Measured with immunoSEQ multiplex PCR; TCRdb has only the in-frame clones, and not every one. The sample shows approximately 53,000 clones, 70% to 90% of them seen only once. Input material: peripheral blood. The receptor was derived from a human donor in a cohort sampled during active COVID-19.

CDR3 in DNA: TGTGCCAGCAGGCAGACACGCTCGGCCGACACCATATATTTT. Translated: CASRQTRSADTIYF. The chain employs TRBV11-2 and TRBJ1-3; D call uncertain. V was pared by 6 bases and J by 8 bases, with 17 bases between. The CDR3 loop spans 14 amino acids. The germline gives CDR1 SGHAT, CDR2 FQNNGV.